This T cell receptor (beta chain) was found in a study of human T cells and chemical hapten exposure. Study-wide context: The cohort included alopecia areata under or over 50% scalp, totalis and universalis. Study outcomes and limitations: TCRs above 1 in 1000 frequency did not change with DPC sensitization. There was alopecia in the donors, so their immune response may differ from that of healthy people.

Notes on this clonotype: What it binds is not known.

The CDR3 extends over 15 amino acids. V was cut by 3 bases and J by 9 bases, with 15 bases left in between. The time point denotes: patch test 3, about 24 weeks after DPC sensitization. Documented treatment: therapeutic diphenylcyclopropenone sensitization with weekly scalp DPC. In the library, unique molecular identifiers were attached to individual cDNA molecules. TCRdb called the RACE reads again in MiXCR, with one record for every CDR3 protein. The sample includes approximately 90,000 distinct CDR3 sequences, 25% to 35% of them seen just once. The clonotype comes from a man aged 35 to 55 with alopecia areata. Some clones in this sample may be carry-over from other donors' samples. This rearrangement joins TRBV12-3 or TRBV12-4 to TRBJ2-6; possibly TRBD1 for D (6 bases). The source was whole blood, collected in connection with sensitization to the hapten diphenylcyclopropenone (DPC). In DNA, the CDR3 is TGTGCCAGCAGTTTTGGACAGTCCAGTGGCAACGTCCTGACTTTC. It codes for CASSFGQSSGNVLTF.